The sequence of this T cell receptor (beta chain) was determined in a study of T cells after yellow fever vaccination (dated by TCRdb to between 2018 and 2021). A note on the overall study: Libraries from fractions with low cell numbers were prepared with the SMART-Seq v4 Ultra Low Input RNA kit. To track T-cell clones before and after primary and booster YFV17D yellow fever vaccination, bulk TCR alpha and beta repertoires were sequenced longitudinally. Two healthy male donors made up the cohort, one aged 18 to 30 years and the other aged 30 to 40 years. Blood was drawn at multiple timepoints before and after primary and secondary immunization, with bulk PBMC replicates and cell subsets isolated.

Synthesis of TCR cDNA relied on 5'RACE template switching, a step that introduced a universal primer site along with unique molecular identifiers. Priming for cDNA synthesis came from both the TCR alpha and TCR beta constant segments. Two PCR steps were used to amplify libraries, with sample barcodes and sequencing adapters being added in the second step. Sequencing of libraries was performed on Illumina HiSeq 2500 (2x100 bp) or NovaSeq (2x150 bp). The published analysis was carried out like this. Demultiplexing of reads and collapsing into UMI consensus sequences were performed with MIGEC, and V(D)J alignment was carried out with MiXCR. Clonotypes responding to the vaccine were identified with edgeR on replicate PBMC samples, with the criteria of FDR below 0.01 and a log2 fold change above 5 up to day 15. Bulk clonotypes were assigned CD4 or CD8 identity according to which sequenced CD4 or CD8 repertoire held them at higher abundance. The public reads were run again by TCRdb, first through fastp at Q25 and then through MiXCR, and only productive beta chains were kept. Each record represents a unique CDR3 protein, reported with the most common genes and DNA among its rows. These V and J calls are TCRdb output, not the study's own analysis. This sample gives a few hundred thousand distinct CDR3 sequences in total; about 15% of them show up just once. The ten largest clones take up 17% of the sample.

The germline V gene (reference sequence) yields DFQATT for CDR1 and SNEGSKA for CDR2. V and J lose 1 base and 4 bases, and a span of 17 bases separates them. Counted from cysteine to phenylalanine, this CDR3 has 16 amino acids. Only the CDR3 DNA stays, 48 bases, in frame from base 1. The treatment or condition label of this sample denotes: live attenuated yellow fever vaccine strain. At every blood-draw timepoint, two biological replicates of bulk PBMCs were collected. PBMCs were isolated from peripheral blood using a standard Ficoll-Paque protocol. TriZol was used to extract RNA from bulk PBMCs, CD4 and CD8 fractions, and dextramer-positive and dextramer-negative fractions. This clonotype was counted between two and nine times. Its target antigen remains unknown. No much larger clone is present one base from it, and per-base qualities are unavailable. The research as a whole found: Most clones expanded after primary vaccination were re-detected after the booster (approximately 95% of CD4 and around nine tenths of CD8), suggesting broad memory maintenance. The secondary T-cell response was found to be weaker but faster than the primary response, with a peak reached on day 5 rather than on day 15. Because abundant contaminating clonotypes from the bulk population could be contained in FACS-sorted repertoires, computational filtering was required. The study included only two donors, which limits how far the findings can be generalized. A small fraction of clonotypes appeared in both the CD4 and CD8 compartments, likely as a result of convergent recombination.

This sequence uses TRBV20-1 and TRBJ2-1; the D call is possibly TRBD1 or TRBD2, each sharing 6 bases. The source is a man aged 18 to 29 who received the YFV17D yellow fever vaccine. Here the sequenced sample was PBMCs, taken around 5 days after the first yellow fever vaccination. The CDR3 has the sequence CSARALGGLHYNEQFF. The DNA sequence follows: TGCAGTGCTAGAGCTTTAGGGGGACTCCATTACAATGAGCAGTTCTTC.